This T cell receptor (beta chain) was profiled in a study of cytomegalovirus exposure and HLA in healthy donors. PCR primers comprised 60 Vbeta and 13 Jbeta primers. Clones were read by immunoSEQ multiplex PCR, and TCRdb kept only the in-frame ones, dropping some. The sample yields about 140,000 clones, nearly 90% seen once. Germline V gene data show CDR1 as SGHTA and CDR2 as FQGNSA. The junction had 2 bases not matched to a gene; V was cut back by 5 bases and J by 5 bases. The CDR3 consists of 14 residues. This clone was seen a single time. This rearrangement joins TRBV7-2 to TRBJ2-7, with TRBD2 matching over 14 bases. This TCR derives from a woman in her thirties or forties in good health and CMV-seronegative. Sequenced: PBMCs. This CDR3 reads CASSPTSGRDEQYF. The CDR3 nucleotides read TGTGCCAGCAGCCCGACTAGCGGGAGGGACGAGCAGTACTTC.